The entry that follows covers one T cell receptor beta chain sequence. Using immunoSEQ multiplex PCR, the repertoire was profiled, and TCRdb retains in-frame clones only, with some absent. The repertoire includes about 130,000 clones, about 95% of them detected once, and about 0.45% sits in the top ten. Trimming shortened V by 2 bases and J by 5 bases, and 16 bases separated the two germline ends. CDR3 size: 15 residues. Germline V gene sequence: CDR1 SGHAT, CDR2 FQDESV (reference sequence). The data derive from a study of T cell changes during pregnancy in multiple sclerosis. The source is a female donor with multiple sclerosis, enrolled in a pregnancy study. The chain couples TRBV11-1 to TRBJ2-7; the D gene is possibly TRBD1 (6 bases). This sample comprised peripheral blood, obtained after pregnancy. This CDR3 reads CASSLRVRGVNEQYF. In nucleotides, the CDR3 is TGTGCCAGCAGCTTACGCGTCAGGGGAGTCAACGAGCAGTACTTC.